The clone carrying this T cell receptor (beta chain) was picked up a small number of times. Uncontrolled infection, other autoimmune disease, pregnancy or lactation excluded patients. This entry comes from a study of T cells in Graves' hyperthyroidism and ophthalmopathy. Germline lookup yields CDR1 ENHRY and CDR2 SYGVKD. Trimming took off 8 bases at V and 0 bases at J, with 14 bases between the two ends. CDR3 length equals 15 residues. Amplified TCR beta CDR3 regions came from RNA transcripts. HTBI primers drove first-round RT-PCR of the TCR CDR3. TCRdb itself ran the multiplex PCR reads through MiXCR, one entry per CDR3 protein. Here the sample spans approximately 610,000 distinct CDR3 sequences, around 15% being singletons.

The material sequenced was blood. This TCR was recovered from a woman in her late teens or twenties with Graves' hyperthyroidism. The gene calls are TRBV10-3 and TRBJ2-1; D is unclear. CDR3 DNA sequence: TGTGCCATCGTCAGCGATCCCAACTCCTACAATGAGCAGTTCTTC. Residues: CAIVSDPNSYNEQFF.